What follows describes a single T cell receptor beta chain. Its antigen is not identified. This specimen comes from a study of cytomegalovirus exposure and HLA in healthy donors. Overall study: Genotyping of roughly 400 donors showed that around 86% belonged to the Caucasian-associated ancestry cluster. Study observations and caveats: A later analysis showed TCR association rates differing by HLA locus, peaking at DRB1 and lowest at HLA-C. Over 150 TCR beta chains were listed as cytomegalovirus-associated.

Primers included in the PCR were 60 Vbeta and 13 Jbeta primers. Repertoires were generated with immunoSEQ multiplex PCR, while TCRdb's copy carries only in-frame clones and drops some. The sample holds some 44,000 clones; roughly 87% are singletons and the top ten take 8%. What was sequenced was PBMCs. This TCR derives from a middle-aged woman in good health and CMV-seropositive.

The CDR3 nucleotides read TGTGCCAGCAGTTTATCGGGGGTTGTAGAGACCCAGTACTTC. This gives the protein CASSLSGVVETQYF. The chain employs TRBV28 and TRBJ2-5, with D perhaps matching TRBD2 (6 bases). The germline gives CDR1 MDHEN, CDR2 SYDVKM. This CDR3 is 14 amino acids long. The ends were cut back, 1 base at V and 4 bases at J, with 10 bases in the middle.